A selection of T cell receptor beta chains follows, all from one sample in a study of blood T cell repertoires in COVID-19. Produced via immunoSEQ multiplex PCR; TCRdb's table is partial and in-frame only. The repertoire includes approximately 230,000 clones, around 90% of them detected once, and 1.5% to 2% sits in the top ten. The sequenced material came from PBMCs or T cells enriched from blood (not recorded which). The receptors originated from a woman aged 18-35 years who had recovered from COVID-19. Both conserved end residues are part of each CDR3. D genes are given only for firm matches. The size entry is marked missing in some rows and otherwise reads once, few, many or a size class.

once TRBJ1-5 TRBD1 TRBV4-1 CASSQEEGARQPQHF TGCGCCAGCAGCCAAGAGGAGGGGGCAAGGCAGCCCCAGCATTTT
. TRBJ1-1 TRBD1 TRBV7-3 CASSSQGENTEAFF TGTGCCAGCAGCTCTCAGGGGGAAAACACTGAAGCTTTCTTT
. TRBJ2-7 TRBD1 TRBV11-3 CASSPDRGHWEQYF TGTGCCAGCAGCCCGGACAGGGGCCACTGGGAGCAGTACTTC
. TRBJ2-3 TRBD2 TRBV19 CASIAGAPSSTQYF TGTGCCAGTATAGCGGGAGCCCCGTCGAGTACGCAGTATTTT
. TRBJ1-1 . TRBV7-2 CASSLGWEGGAFF TGTGCCAGCAGCTTAGGGTGGGAGGGGGGAGCTTTCTTT
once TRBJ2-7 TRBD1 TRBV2 CASRSLLYGTASYEQYF TGTGCCAGCAGGAGTCTTCTATATGGGACAGCCTCCTACGAGCAGTACTTC
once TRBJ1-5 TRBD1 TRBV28 CASSSGGAYQPQHF TGTGCCAGCAGCTCAGGGGGCGCCTATCAGCCCCAGCATTTT
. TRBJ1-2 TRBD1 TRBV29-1 CSVEGGTGSNYGYTF TGCAGCGTTGAAGGTGGGACAGGATCTAACTATGGCTACACCTTC
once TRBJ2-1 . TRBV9 CASSPDDSSYNEQFF TGTGCCAGCAGCCCAGACGACTCCTCCTACAATGAGCAGTTCTTC
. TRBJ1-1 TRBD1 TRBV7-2 CASSRTGTLNTEAFF TGTGCCAGCAGCCGGACAGGGACCTTGAACACTGAAGCTTTCTTT
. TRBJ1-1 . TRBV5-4 CASRIGRDTEAFF TGTGCCAGCAGAATAGGGAGGGACACTGAAGCTTTCTTT
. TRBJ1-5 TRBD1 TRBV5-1 CASSLAGQIGQPQHF TGCGCCAGCAGCTTGGCGGGACAGATAGGACAGCCCCAGCATTTT
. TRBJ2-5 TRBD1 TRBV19 CASSIIGQEETQYF TGTGCCAGTAGTATAATAGGACAGGAAGAGACCCAGTACTTC
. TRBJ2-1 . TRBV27 CASREFPNEQFF TGTGCCAGCAGGGAGTTCCCCAATGAGCAGTTCTTC
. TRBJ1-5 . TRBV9 CASSVGEGRSNQPQHF TGTGCCAGCAGCGTAGGTGAGGGAAGGAGCAATCAGCCCCAGCATTTT
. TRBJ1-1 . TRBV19 CASSLQRGVTEAFF TGTGCCAGTAGTCTCCAGCGGGGGGTCACTGAAGCTTTCTTT
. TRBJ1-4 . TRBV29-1 CSVEAGSTNEKLFF TGCAGCGTTGAGGCAGGGTCAACTAATGAAAAACTGTTTTTT
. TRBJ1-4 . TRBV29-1 CSVAFGGPLFF TGCAGCGTTGCATTCGGGGGACCTCTGTTTTTT
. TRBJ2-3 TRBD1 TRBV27 CASTPGQPSTDTQYF TGTGCCAGCACACCGGGACAGCCTAGCACAGATACGCAGTATTTT
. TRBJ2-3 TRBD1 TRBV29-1 CSVGDRLQYF TGCAGCGTTGGGGACAGGCTCCAGTATTTT
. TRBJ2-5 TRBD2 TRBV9 CASSEYRLAGQETQYF TGTGCCAGCAGCGAATATCGACTAGCGGGTCAAGAGACCCAGTACTTC
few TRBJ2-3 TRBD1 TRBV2 CASRSSGGGTDTQYF TGTGCCAGCAGGTCGTCAGGGGGAGGCACAGATACGCAGTATTTT
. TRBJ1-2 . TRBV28 CASSFSGSGYTF TGTGCCAGCAGTTTTTCCGGGAGTGGCTACACCTTC
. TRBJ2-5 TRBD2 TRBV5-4 CASSLTGGPGETQYF TGTGCCAGCAGCTTAACGGGGGGGCCGGGGGAGACCCAGTACTTC
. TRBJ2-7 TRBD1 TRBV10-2 CASSPTGDEQYF TGCGCCAGCAGTCCCACAGGGGACGAGCAGTACTTC